The clone carrying this T cell receptor beta chain was counted once. Antigen: not known. This record comes from a study of cytomegalovirus exposure and HLA in healthy donors. Study outcomes and limitations: A later examination showed that TCR association rates differed by HLA locus, with DRB1 most and HLA-C fewest. Later on, a genetic analysis was performed. It linked a missense variant in DCLRE1C with V- and J-gene trimming of TCR beta. Earlier analysis found most TCR beta V segments productive about 90% or about 30% of the time.

PCR amplification relied on 60 Vbeta primers (plus 13 Jbeta primers). Profiled with immunoSEQ multiplex PCR; TCRdb holds only in-frame clones, not every one. Of approximately 88,000 clones listed, roughly three quarters are singletons. The germline V gene has CDR1 ENHRY and CDR2 SYGVKD. V was trimmed by 6 bases and J by 3 bases, leaving 12 bases between them. The CDR3 is made up of 14 amino acids. The source is a man under 40 in good health and CMV-seronegative. The specimen was PBMCs. This sequence joins TRBV10-3 and TRBJ1-3, with D possibly being TRBD1 (6 bases). The CDR3 spells CAIRNGQLGNTIYF. For the CDR3, the DNA is TGTGCCATCAGAAACGGACAGCTTGGAAACACCATATATTTT.